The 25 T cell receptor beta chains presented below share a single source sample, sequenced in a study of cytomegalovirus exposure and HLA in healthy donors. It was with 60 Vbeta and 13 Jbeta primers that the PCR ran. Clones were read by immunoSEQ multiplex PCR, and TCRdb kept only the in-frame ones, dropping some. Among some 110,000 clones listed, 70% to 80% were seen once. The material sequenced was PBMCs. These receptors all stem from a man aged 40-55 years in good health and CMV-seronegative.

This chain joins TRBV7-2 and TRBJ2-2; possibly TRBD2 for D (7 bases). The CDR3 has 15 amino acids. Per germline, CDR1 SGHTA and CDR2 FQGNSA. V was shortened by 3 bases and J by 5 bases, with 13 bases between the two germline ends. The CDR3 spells CASSFGGARTGELFF. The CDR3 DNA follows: TGTGCCAGCAGCTTTGGGGGGGCGAGGACCGGGGAGCTGTTTTTT.

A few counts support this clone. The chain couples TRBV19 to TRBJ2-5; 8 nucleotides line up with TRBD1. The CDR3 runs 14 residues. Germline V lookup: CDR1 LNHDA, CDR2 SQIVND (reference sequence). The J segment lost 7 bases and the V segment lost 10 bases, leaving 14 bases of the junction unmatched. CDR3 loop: CATSRDRLGRTQYF. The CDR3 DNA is TGTGCCACGTCCCGGGACAGGCTGGGTCGGACCCAGTACTTC.

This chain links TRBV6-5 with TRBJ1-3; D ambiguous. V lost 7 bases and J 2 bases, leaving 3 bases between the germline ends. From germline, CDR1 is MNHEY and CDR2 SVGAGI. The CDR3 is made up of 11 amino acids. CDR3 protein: CASTAGNTIYF. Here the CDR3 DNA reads TGTGCCAGCACCGCTGGAAACACCATATATTTT.

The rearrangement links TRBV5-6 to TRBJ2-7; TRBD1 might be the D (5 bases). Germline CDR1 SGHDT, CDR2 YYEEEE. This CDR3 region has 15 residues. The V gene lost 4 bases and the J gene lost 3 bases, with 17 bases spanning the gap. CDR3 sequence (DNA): TGTGCCAGCAGCCCCGACCCGACAGAGCACTACGAGCAGTACTTC. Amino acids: CASSPDPTEHYEQYF. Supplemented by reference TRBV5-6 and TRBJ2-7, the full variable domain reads DAGVTQSPTHLIKTRGQQVTLRCSPKSGHDTVSWYQQALGQGPQFIFQYYEEEERQRGNFPDRFSGHQFPNYSSELNVNALLLGDSALYLCASSPDPTEHYEQYFGPGTRLTVT.

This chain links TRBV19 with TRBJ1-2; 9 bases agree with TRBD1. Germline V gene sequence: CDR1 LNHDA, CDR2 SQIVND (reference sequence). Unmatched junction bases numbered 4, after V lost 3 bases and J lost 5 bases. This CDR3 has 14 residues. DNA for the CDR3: TGTGCCAGTAGTATCCTGACAGGGGGTTATGGCTACACCTTC. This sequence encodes CASSILTGGYGYTF.

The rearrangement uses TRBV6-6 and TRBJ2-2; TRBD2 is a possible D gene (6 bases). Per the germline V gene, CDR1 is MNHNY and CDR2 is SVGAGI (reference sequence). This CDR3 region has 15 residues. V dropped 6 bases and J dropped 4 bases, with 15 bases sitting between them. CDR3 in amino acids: CASRSGAAGTGELFF. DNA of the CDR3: TGTGCCAGCAGGTCTGGGGCAGCGGGCACCGGGGAGCTGTTTTTT.

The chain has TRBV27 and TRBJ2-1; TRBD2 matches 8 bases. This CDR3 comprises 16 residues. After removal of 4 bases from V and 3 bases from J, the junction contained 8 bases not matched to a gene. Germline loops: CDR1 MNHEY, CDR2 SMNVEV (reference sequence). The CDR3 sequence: CASSSGAGGFYNEQFF. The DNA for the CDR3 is TGTGCCAGCAGTTCGGGGGCGGGGGGATTCTACAATGAGCAGTTCTTC.

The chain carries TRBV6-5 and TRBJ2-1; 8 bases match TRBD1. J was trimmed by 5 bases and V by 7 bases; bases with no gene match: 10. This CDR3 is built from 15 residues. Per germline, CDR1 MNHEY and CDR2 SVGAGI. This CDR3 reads CASTRGQEVDNEQFF. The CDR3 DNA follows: TGTGCCAGCACCAGGGGACAGGAGGTTGACAATGAGCAGTTCTTC.

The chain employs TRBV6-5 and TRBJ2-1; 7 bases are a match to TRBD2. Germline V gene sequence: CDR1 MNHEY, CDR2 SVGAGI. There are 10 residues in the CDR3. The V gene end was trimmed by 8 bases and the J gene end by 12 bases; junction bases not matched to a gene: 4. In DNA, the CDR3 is TGTGCCAGCGGAAGGGAGGGGCAGTTCTTC. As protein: CASGREGQFF.

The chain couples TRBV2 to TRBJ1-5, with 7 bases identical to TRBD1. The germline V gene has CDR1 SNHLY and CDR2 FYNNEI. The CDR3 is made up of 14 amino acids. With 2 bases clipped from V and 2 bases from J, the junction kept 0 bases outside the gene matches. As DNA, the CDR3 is TGTGCCAGCAGTGAACAGGGGGGCAATCAGCCCCAGCATTTT. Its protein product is CASSEQGGNQPQHF.

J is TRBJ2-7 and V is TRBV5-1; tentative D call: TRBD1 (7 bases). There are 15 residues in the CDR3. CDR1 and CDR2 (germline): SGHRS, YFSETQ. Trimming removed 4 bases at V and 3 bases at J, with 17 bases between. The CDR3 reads CASSPQGGPYYEQYF. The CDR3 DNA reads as TGCGCCAGCAGCCCGCAGGGGGGTCCCTACTACGAGCAGTACTTC.

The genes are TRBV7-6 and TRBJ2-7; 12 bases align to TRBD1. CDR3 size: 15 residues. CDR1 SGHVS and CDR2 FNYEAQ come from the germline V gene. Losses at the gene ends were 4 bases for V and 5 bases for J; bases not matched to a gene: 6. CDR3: CASSSWGQGAHEQYF. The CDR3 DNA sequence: TGTGCCAGCAGCTCGTGGGGACAGGGGGCCCACGAGCAGTACTTC.

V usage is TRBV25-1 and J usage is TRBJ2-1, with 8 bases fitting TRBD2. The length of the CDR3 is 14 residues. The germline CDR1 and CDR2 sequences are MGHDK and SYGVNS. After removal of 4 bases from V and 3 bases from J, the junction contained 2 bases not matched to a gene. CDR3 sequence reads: CASSVSGDYNEQFF. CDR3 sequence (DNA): TGTGCCAGCAGTGTTAGCGGGGACTACAATGAGCAGTTCTTC.

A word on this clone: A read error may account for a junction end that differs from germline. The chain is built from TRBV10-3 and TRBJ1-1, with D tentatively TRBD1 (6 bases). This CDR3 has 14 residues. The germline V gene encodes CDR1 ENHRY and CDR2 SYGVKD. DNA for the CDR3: TGTGCCATCAGTGAGTCTGGTGGGGGCGCCCTATCCCTCTTT. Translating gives CAISESGGGALSLF.

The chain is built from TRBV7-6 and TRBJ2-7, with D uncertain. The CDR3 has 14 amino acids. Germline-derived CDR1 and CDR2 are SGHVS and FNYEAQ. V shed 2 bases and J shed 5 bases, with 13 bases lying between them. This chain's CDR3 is CASSLLVNSHEQYF. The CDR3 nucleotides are TGTGCCAGCAGCTTACTTGTTAACAGCCACGAGCAGTACTTC.

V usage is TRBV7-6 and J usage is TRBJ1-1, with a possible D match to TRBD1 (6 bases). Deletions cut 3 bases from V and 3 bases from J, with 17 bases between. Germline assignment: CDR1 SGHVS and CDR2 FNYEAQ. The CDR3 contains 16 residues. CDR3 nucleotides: TGTGCCAGCAGCTTTGGCGTTACAGGGCTGGACACTGAAGCTTTCTTT. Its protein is CASSFGVTGLDTEAFF. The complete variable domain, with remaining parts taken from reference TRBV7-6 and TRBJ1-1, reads GAGVSQSPRYKVTKRGQDVALRCDPISGHVSLYWYRQALGQGPEFLTYFNYEAQQDKSGLPNDRFSAERPEGSISTLTIQRTEQRDSAMYRCASSFGVTGLDTEAFFGQGTRLTVV.

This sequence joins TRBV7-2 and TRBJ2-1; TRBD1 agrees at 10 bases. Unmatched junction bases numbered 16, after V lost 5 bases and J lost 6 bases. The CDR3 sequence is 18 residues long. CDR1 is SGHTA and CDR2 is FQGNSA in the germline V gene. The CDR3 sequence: CASSPSLRGQGLGNEQFF. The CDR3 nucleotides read TGTGCCAGCAGCCCCAGCCTAAGGGGACAGGGGTTAGGCAATGAGCAGTTCTTC.

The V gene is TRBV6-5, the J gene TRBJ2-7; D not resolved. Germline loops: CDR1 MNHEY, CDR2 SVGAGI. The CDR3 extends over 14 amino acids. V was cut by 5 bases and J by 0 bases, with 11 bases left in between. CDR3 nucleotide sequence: TGTGCCAGCAGTGATCCAGCGAGCTCCTACGAGCAGTACTTC. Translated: CASSDPASSYEQYF.

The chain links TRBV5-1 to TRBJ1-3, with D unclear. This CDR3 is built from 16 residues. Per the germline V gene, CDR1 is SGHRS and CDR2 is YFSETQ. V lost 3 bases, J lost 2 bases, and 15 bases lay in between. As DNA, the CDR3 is TGCGCCAGCAGCTCACCGGAGGGTGTCACTGGAAACACCATATATTTT. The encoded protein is CASSSPEGVTGNTIYF.

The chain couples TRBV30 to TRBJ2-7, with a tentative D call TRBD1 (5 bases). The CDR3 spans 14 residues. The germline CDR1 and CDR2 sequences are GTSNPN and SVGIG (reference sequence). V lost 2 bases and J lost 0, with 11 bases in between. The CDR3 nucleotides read TGTGCCTGGAGTTTAGGGGTTAGCTCCTACGAGCAGTACTTC. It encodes CAWSLGVSSYEQYF.

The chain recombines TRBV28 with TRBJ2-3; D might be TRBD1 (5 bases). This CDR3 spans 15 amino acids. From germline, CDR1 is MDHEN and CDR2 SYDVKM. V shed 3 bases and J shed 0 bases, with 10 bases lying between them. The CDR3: CASSLDMLSTDTQYF. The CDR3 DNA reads TGTGCCAGCAGTTTGGACATGCTTAGCACAGATACGCAGTATTTT.

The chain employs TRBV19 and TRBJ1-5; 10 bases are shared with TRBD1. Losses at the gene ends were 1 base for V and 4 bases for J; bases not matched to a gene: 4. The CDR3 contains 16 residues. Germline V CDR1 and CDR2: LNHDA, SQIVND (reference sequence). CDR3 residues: CASSIGDRGRNQPQHF. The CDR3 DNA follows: TGTGCCAGTAGTATAGGTGACAGGGGGCGGAATCAGCCCCAGCATTTT.

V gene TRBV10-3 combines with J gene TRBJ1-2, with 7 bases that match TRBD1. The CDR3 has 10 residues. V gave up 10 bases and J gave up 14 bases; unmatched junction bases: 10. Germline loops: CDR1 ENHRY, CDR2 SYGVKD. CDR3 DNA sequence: TGTGCCACCATGGGGACAGTGGATACCTTC. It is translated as CATMGTVDTF.

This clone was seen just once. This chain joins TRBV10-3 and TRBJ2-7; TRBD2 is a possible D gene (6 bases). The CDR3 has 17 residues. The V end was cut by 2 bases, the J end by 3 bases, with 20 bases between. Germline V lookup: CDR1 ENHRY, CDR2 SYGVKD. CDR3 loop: CAISEPAPGTAGYEQYF. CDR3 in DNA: TGTGCCATCAGTGAGCCGGCCCCGGGGACTGCGGGCTACGAGCAGTACTTC.

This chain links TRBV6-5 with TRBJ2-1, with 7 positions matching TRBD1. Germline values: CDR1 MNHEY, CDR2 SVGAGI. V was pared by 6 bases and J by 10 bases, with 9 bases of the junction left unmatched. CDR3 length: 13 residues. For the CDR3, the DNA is TGTGCCAGCAGCTTAGACAGGGCAGGCGAGCAGTTCTTC. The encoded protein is CASSLDRAGEQFF.